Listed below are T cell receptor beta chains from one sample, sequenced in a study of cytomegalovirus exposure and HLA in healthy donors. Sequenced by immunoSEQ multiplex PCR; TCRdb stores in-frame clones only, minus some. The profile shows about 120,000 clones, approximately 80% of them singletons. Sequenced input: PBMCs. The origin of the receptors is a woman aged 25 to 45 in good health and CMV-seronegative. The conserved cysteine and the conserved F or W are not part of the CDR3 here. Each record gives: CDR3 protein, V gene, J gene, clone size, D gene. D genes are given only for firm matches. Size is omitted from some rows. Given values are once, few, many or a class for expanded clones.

ASSAQFQGDTQY	TRBV2	TRBJ2-3	.	.
ASSSIRGSYNEQF	TRBV19	TRBJ2-1	few	.
AWHPGLSYEQY	TRBV30	TRBJ2-7	once	.
ASSLIGGGNQPQH	TRBV7-2	TRBJ1-5	.	.
ASTKRGQGPSIEQY	TRBV6-6	TRBJ2-7	.	.
ASRAGVGDTQY	TRBV28	TRBJ2-3	.	TRBD2
ASSLPSRGSTYNEQF	TRBV5-1	TRBJ2-1	.	TRBD2
AAWGSTDTQY	TRBV15	TRBJ2-3	.	.
ASSPGLAAGNEQF	TRBV5-1	TRBJ2-1	.	TRBD2
ATRITPGLVTDTQY	TRBV19	TRBJ2-3	.	.
ASSLRGRDEQF	TRBV13	TRBJ2-1	.	.
ASRLTFNQPQH	TRBV2	TRBJ1-5	once	.
ASSPMAEQF	TRBV18	TRBJ2-1	.	.
ASSLDYLGLAAYEQY	TRBV11-2	TRBJ2-7	few	TRBD2
ASSRVVQADTQY	TRBV6-1	TRBJ2-3	.	.
ASSLMQAGTETQY	TRBV27	TRBJ2-5	.	.
ASSLAGSGYNEQF	TRBV5-4	TRBJ2-1	.	.
ASSLETGGFGNTIY	TRBV7-9	TRBJ1-3	.	TRBD1
ASSLYWDRVGNQPQH	TRBV27	TRBJ1-5	.	TRBD1
ASGTSGTDTQY	TRBV28	TRBJ2-3	.	TRBD2
ASSLVGGAGANVLT	TRBV7-2	TRBJ2-6	.	.
ASSFTGIVGTGELF	TRBV6-5	TRBJ2-2	.	.
ASSELGRENIQY	TRBV10-1	TRBJ2-4	few	.
ASSSEKPSAYNEQF	TRBV6-6	TRBJ2-1	.	.
ASSSGPGQANTEAF	TRBV5-6	TRBJ1-1	once	.
ASSSGPTNAEAF	TRBV7-2	TRBJ1-1	few	.
ASSLSLDNGYT	TRBV7-7	TRBJ1-2	once	.